This T cell receptor (beta chain) is from a study of T cell repertoires in cytomegalovirus infection. Across the study: Public TCR beta signatures marked donors with CMV infection and the matching HLA. Study conclusions and caveats: It was HLA-C-restricted CMV-specific TCR beta clonotypes that dominated the response ex vivo. Summed public TCR beta family frequency identified CMV carriers bearing the relevant HLA.

The sample holds a few counts of this clonotype. Its antigen is undetermined. MiXCR, run by TCRdb on the reads, gives a single entry per CDR3 protein. The sample shows 830,000 or so distinct CDR3 sequences, approximately 29% of them seen only once. This CDR3 region has 14 residues. Trimming left V 6 bases short and J 4 bases short, with 13 bases between. The TCR was taken from a human donor in good health (CMV status not recorded). Some clones in this sample may be carry-over from other donors' samples. The chain couples TRBV12-3 or TRBV12-4 to TRBJ2-1; no clear D gene. The source material was cultured CD8+ T cells from PBMCs, sampled from culture after CMV antigen stimulation. The CDR3 sequence is CASSQNPWYNEQFF. For the CDR3, the DNA is TGTGCCAGCAGCCAAAATCCGTGGTACAATGAGCAGTTCTTC.